This T cell receptor beta chain was observed in a study of blood T cell repertoires in COVID-19. Participants were aged about 18 to 100 years from some 24 US areas. The recovered donors of Cohort 3 showed two negative PCRs, clearance, or symptom resolution. Repertoires were generated with immunoSEQ multiplex PCR, while TCRdb's copy carries only in-frame clones and drops some. The profile shows about 290,000 clones, about 89% of them singletons. V was clipped by 0 bases and J by 2 bases, with 13 bases between them. CDR1 is GTSNPN and CDR2 is SVGIG in the germline V gene (reference sequence). This CDR3 has 16 amino acids.

Sequences were obtained from PBMCs or T cells enriched from blood (not recorded which). V is TRBV30 and J is TRBJ1-4; D unclear. The receptor's source is a middle-aged woman who had recovered from COVID-19. Written as DNA, the CDR3 is TGTGCCTGGAGTGTAGGGAGGCGTCGGACTAATGAAAAACTGTTTTTT. Translating gives CAWSVGRRRTNEKLFF.